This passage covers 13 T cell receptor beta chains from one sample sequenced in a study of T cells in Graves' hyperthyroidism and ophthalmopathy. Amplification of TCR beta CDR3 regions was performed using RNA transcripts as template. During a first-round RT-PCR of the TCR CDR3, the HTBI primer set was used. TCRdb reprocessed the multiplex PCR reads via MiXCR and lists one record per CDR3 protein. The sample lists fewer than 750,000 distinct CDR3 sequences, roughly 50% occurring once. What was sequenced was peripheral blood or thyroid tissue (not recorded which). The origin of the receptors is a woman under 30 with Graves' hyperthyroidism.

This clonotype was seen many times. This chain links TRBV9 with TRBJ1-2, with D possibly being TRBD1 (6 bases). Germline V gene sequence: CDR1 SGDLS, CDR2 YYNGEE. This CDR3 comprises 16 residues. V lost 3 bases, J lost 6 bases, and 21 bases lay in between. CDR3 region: CASSEEGQGRADGYTF. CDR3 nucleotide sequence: TGTGCCAGCAGCGAAGAGGGGCAGGGGAGAGCGGATGGCTACACCTTC.

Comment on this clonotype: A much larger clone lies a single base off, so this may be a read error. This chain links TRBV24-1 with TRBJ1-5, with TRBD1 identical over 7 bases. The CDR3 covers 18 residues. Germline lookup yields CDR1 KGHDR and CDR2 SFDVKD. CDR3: CASSRQGVRDYSNRPQHF. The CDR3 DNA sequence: TGTGCCAGCAGTCGACAGGGAGTGAGGGACTATAGCAATCGGCCCCAGCATTTT.

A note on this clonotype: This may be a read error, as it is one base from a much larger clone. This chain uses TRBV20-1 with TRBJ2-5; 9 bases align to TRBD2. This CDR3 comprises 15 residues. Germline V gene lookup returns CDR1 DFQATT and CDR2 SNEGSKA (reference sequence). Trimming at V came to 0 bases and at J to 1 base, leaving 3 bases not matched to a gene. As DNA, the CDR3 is TGCAGTGCTAGAGATAGGCGGGGGGGCCAAGAGACCCAGTACTTC. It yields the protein CSARDRRGGQETQYF.

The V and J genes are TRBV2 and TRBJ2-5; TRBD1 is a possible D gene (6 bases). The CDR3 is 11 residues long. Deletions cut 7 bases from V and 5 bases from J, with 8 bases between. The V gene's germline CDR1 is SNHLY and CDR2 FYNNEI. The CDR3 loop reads CASMGAETQYF. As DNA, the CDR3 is TGTGCCAGCATGGGGGCGGAGACCCAGTACTTC.

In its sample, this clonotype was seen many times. CDR3 nucleotides: TGTGCCAGTAGTATCGGGCGTACCAATCAGCCCCAGCATTTT. Protein sequence: CASSIGRTNQPQHF. V usage is TRBV19 and J usage is TRBJ1-5, with D unresolved. Per the germline V gene, CDR1 is LNHDA and CDR2 is SQIVND (reference sequence). This CDR3 has 14 amino acids. Between the trimmed V and J ends, which lost 3 bases and 3 bases, there was a span of 9 bases.

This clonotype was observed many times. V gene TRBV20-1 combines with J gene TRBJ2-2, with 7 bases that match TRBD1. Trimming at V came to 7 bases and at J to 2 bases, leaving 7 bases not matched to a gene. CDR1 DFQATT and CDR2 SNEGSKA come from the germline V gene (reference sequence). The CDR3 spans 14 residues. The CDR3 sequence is CSGRRQGNTGELFF. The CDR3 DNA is TGCAGTGGGCGCCGACAGGGCAACACCGGGGAGCTGTTTTTT.

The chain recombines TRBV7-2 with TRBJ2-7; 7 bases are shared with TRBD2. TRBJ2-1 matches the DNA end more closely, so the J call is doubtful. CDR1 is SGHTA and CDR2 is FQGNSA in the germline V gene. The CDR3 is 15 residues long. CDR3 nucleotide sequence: TGTGCCAGCAGCTTAACGGGAGGCGAAGAGTGGGAGCAGTTCTTC. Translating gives CASSLTGGEEWEQFF.

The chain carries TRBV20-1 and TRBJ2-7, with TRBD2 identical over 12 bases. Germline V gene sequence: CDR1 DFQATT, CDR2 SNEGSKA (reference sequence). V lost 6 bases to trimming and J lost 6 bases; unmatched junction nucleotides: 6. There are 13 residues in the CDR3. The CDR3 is CSATGLAGLEQYF. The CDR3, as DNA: TGCAGTGCGACGGGACTAGCGGGCCTCGAGCAGTACTTC.

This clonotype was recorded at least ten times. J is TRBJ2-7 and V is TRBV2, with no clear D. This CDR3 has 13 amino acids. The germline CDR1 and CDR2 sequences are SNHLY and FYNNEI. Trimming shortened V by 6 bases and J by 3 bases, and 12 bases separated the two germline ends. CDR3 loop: CASRAENSYEQYF. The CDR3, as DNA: TGTGCCAGCAGGGCAGAAAATAGCTACGAGCAGTACTTC.

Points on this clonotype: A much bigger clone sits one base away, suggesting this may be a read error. The CDR3: CAISSGQRRLQYF. As DNA, the CDR3 is TGTGCCATCAGTTCGGGGCAGCGGAGGCTGCAGTACTTC. The chain combines TRBV10-3 with TRBJ2-7, with D tentatively TRBD1 or TRBD2 (5 bases each). Germline V CDR1 and CDR2: ENHRY, SYGVKD. CDR3 length: 13 amino acids. With 5 bases removed from V and 9 bases from J, the gap between germline ends came to 17 bases.

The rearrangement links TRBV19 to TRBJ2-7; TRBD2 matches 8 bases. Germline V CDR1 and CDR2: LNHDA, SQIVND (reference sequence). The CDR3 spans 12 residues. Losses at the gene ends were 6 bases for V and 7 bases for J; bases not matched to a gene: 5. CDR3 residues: CASRTSGDEQYF. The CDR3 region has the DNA TGTGCCAGTAGAACTAGCGGCGATGAGCAGTACTTC.

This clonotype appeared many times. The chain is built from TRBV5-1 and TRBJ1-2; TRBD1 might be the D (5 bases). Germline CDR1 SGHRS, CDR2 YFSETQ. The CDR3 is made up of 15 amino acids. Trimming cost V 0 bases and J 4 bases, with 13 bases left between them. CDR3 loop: CASSLARAESYGYTF. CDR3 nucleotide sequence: TGCGCCAGCAGCTTGGCCAGGGCAGAAAGCTATGGCTACACCTTC.

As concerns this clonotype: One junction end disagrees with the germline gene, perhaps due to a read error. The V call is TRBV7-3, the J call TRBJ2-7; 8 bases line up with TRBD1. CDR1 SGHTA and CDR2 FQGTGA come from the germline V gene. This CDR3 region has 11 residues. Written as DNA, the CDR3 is TGTGTCAGCAGCAACGACAGGGGGCAGTACTTC. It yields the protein CVSSNDRGQYF. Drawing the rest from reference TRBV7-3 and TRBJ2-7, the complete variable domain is GAGVSQTPSNKVTEKGKYVELRCDPISGHTALYWYRQSLGQGPEFLIYFQGTGAADDSGLPNDRFFAVRPEGSVSTLKIQRTERGDSAVYLCVSSNDRGQYFGPGTRLTVT.